Described below is a single T cell receptor (beta chain) sequence and its context. Method: immunoSEQ multiplex PCR; TCRdb's copy keeps in-frame clones and lacks some. The sample has tens of thousands of clones; 80% to 90% are singletons. The CDR3 has 13 amino acids. Germline values: CDR1 SQVTM, CDR2 ANQGSEA. V lost 8 bases to trimming and J lost 2 bases, with 15 bases between them. This sample was taken from a study of PD-1 blockade in classical Hodgkin lymphoma. Each patient's relapse followed autologous stem cell transplantation, and brentuximab vedotin exposure varied. The V and J genes are TRBV29-1 and TRBJ2-5; a possible D gene is TRBD2 (6 bases). The receptor comes from a human donor with classical Hodgkin lymphoma. This sample comprised peripheral blood mononuclear cells (PBMCs), obtained at baseline. As DNA, the CDR3 is TGCAGCCTCCCTAGCGCAGCACAAGAGACCCAGTACTTC. Amino acids: CSLPSAAQETQYF. The variable domain in full, with the rest retrieved from reference TRBV29-1 and TRBJ2-5, is SAVISQKPSRDICQRGTSLTIQCQVDSQVTMMFWYRQQPGQSLTLIATANQGSEATYESGFVIDKFPISRPNLTFSTLTVSNMSPEDSSIYLCSLPSAAQETQYFGPGTRLLVL.